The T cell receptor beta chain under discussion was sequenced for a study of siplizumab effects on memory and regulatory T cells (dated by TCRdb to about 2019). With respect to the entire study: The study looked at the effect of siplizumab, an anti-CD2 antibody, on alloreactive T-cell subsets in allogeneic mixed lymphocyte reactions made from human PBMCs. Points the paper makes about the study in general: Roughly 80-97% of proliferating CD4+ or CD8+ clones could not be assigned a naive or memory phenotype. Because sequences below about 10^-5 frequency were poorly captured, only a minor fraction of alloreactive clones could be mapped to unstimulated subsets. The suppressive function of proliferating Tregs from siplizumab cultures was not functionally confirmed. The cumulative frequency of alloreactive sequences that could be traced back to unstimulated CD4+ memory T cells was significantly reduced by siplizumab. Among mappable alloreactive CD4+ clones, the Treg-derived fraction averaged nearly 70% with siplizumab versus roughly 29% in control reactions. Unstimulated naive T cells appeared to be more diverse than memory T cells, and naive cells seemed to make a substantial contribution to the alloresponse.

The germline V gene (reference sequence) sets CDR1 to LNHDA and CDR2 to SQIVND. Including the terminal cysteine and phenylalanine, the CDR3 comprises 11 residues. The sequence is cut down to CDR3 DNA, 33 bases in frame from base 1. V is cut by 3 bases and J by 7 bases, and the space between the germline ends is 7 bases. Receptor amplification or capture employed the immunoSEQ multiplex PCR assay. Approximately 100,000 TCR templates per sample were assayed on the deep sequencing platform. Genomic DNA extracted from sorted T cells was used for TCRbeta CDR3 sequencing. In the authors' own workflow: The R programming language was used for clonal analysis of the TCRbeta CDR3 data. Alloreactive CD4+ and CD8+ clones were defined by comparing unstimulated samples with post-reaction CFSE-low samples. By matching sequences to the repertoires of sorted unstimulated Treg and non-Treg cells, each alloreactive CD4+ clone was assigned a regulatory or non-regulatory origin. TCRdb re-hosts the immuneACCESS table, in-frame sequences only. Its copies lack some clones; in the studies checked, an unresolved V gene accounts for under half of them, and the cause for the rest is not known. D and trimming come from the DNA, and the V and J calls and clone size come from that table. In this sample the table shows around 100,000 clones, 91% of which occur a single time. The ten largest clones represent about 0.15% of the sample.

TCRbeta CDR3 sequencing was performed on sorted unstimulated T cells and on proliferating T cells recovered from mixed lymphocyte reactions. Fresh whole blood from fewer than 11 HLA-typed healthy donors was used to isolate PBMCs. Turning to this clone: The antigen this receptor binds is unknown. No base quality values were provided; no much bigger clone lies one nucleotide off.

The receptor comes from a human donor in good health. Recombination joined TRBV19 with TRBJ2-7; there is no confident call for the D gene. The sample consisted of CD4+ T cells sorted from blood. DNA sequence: TGTGCCAGTAGTATGGGAAGGGAGCAGTACTTC. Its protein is CASSMGREQYF.